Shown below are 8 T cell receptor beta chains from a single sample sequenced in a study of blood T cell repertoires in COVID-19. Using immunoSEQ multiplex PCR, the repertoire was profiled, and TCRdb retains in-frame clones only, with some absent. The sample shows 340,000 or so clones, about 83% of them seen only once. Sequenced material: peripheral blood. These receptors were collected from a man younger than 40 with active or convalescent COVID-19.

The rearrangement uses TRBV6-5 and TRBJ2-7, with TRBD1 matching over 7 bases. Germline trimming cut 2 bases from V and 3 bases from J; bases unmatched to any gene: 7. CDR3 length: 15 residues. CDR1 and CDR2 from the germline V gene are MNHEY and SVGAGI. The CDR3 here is CASSYPQGPYYEQYF. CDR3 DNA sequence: TGTGCCAGCAGTTACCCACAGGGGCCGTACTACGAGCAGTACTTC.

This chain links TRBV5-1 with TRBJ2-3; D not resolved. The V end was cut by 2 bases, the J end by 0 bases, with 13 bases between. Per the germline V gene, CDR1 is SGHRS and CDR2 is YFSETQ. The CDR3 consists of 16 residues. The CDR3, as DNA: TGCGCCAGCAGCTTATTGGGTGGGCAGAGCACAGATACGCAGTATTTT. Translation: CASSLLGGQSTDTQYF.

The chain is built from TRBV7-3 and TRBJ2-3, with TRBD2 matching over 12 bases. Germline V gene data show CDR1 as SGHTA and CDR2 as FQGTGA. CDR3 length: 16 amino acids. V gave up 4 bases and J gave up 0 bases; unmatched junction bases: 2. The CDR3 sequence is CASSSLAGGSTDTQYF. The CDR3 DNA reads TGTGCCAGCAGCTCACTAGCGGGGGGAAGCACAGATACGCAGTATTTT.

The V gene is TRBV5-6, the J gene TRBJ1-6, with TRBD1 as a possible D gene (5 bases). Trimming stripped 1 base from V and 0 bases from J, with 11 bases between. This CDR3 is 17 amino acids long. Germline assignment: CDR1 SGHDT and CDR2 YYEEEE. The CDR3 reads CASSLIDRISYNSPLHF. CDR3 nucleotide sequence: TGTGCCAGCAGCTTGATTGACAGAATCTCCTATAATTCACCCCTCCACTTT.

The CDR3 DNA reads TGTGCCAGCAGCGTAGCCCCCCGGGTTAGCGGGGTGGGCTATGGCTACACCTTC. Translating it yields CASSVAPRVSGVGYGYTF. The chain is built from TRBV9 and TRBJ1-2; D is undetermined. Germline CDR1 reads SGDLS; CDR2 reads YYNGEE. The CDR3 sequence is 18 residues long. The germline V and J ends were trimmed by 0 bases and 4 bases, with 22 bases remaining between them.

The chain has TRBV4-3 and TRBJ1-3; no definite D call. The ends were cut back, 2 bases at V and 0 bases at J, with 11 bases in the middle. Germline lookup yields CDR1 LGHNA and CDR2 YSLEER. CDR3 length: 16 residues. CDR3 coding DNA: TGCGCCAGCAGCCAACATACGGGAACCTCTGGAAACACCATATATTTT. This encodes CASSQHTGTSGNTIYF.

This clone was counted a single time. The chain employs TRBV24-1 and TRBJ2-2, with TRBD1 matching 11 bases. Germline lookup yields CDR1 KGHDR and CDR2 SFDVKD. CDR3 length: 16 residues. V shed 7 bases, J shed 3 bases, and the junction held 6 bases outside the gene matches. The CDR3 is CATSRPGQGDTGELFF. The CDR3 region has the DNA TGTGCCACCAGCCGTCCGGGACAGGGGGACACCGGGGAGCTGTTTTTT.

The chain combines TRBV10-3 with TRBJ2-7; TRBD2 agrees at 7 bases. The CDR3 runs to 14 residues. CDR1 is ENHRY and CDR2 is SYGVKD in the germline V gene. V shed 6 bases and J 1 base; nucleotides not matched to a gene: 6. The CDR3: CAISREVPSYEQYF. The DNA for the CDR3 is TGTGCCATCAGCCGGGAGGTTCCTTCCTACGAGCAGTACTTC.